The clone carrying this TCR beta chain was detected a few times. The trim removed 3 bases at V and 0 bases at J, leaving 5 bases unmatched. Per germline, CDR1 SGHRS and CDR2 YFSETQ. The CDR3 length is 15 residues. Here immunoSEQ multiplex PCR was the method, and the copy in TCRdb shows in-frame clones only, minus some. The table has more than 60,000 clones, around 85% seen once. This sample was taken from a study of early stage breast cancer tumors. Looking at the study overall: Samples were sequenced at roughly 10-fold average coverage.

The specimen sequenced was blood. This clonotype was sampled from a person in their 60s with breast cancer. The chain has TRBV5-1 and TRBJ2-7, with 8 positions matching TRBD1. CDR3 region: CASSWGQANSYEQYF. For the CDR3, the DNA is TGCGCCAGCAGCTGGGGACAGGCGAACTCCTACGAGCAGTACTTC.